The 21 T cell receptor beta chains listed next were all sequenced from one sample in a study of vaccination and CD4 T cells after COVID-19. Treatment of the sample: roughly 10-day PBMC culture with coronavirus spike peptide pools or control peptides (ViraFEST assay). The antigens for these receptors are not known. The Oncomine TCR Beta short-read assay was what sequenced the DNA obtained from cultured CD4+ T cells. Each CDR3 protein gets one entry after TCRdb re-called the PCR reads with MiXCR. The data show 10,000 to 15,000 distinct CDR3 sequences, approximately 45% seen once. The source material was CD4+ T cells from blood, cultured in vitro. All receptors come from a human donor who had recovered from COVID-19.

This chain links TRBV10-1 with TRBJ2-7; perhaps TRBD1 as D (6 bases). The V gene's germline CDR1 is WNHNN and CDR2 SYGVQD (reference sequence). V was trimmed by 5 bases and J by 2 bases, leaving 10 bases between them. The CDR3 is made up of 13 amino acids. CDR3 nucleotide sequence: TGCGCCAGCAGTTCAGGGACAACCTACGAGCAGTACTTC. Its protein product is CASSSGTTYEQYF.

The rearrangement links TRBV18 to TRBJ2-5; 7 bases fit TRBD2. The CDR3 runs to 18 residues. J lost 5 bases, V lost 2 bases, and 17 bases had no gene match. Germline loops: CDR1 KGHSH, CDR2 LQKENI. The CDR3 nucleotides read TGTGCCAGCTCACCATTCTCGCGGGGATCGGCGGGGGTTGAGACCCAGTACTTC. This translates into CASSPFSRGSAGVETQYF.

The genes are TRBV11-2 and TRBJ2-7; 7 nucleotides match TRBD1. Losses at the gene ends were 5 bases for V and 3 bases for J; bases not matched to a gene: 19. Germline CDR1 is SGHAT and CDR2 is FQNNGV. CDR3 length equals 18 residues. CDR3 protein: CASSPLSRSRGFDYEQYF. Here the CDR3 DNA reads TGTGCCAGCAGCCCCCTGTCAAGGTCCAGGGGGTTTGACTACGAGCAGTACTTC.

This chain uses TRBV28 with TRBJ1-2, with unresolved D. There are 14 residues in the CDR3. V lost 5 bases, J lost 0 bases, and 10 bases lay in between. Germline V CDR1 and CDR2: MDHEN, SYDVKM. The CDR3 sequence is CASSPVRSNYGYTF. The DNA of the CDR3 is TGTGCCAGCAGTCCCGTTCGATCTAACTATGGCTACACCTTC.

This clonotype was detected a few times. V gene TRBV9 combines with J gene TRBJ2-5, with 8 bases matching TRBD1. The CDR3 is 15 amino acids. Trimming removed 0 bases from V and 3 bases from J; junction bases left unmatched: 4. CDR1 and CDR2 from the germline V gene are SGDLS and YYNGEE. This CDR3 reads CASSVGPDREETQYF. The CDR3 nucleotides are TGTGCCAGCAGCGTAGGGCCGGACAGGGAAGAGACCCAGTACTTC.

The genes are TRBV28 and TRBJ1-5; 11 bases are a match to TRBD1. The J segment lost 6 bases and the V segment lost 6 bases, leaving 7 bases of the junction unmatched. Germline assignment: CDR1 MDHEN and CDR2 SYDVKM. The CDR3 runs 15 residues. CDR3 coding DNA: TGTGCCAGCAGGGGGGGAGGGACAGGGGGTCAGCCCCAGCATTTT. It encodes CASRGGGTGGQPQHF.

This chain links TRBV12-3 or TRBV12-4 with TRBJ1-2; D not resolved. Trimming removed 5 bases at V and 6 bases at J, with 13 bases between. The CDR3 spans 13 residues. CDR3 bases: TGTGCCAGCAGTCCTCGGAACCAGCATGGCTACACCTTC. Its protein product is CASSPRNQHGYTF.

This rearrangement joins TRBV18 to TRBJ1-4, with 9 bases aligning to TRBD1. V lost 2 bases to trimming and J lost 8 bases; unmatched junction nucleotides: 3. The CDR3 spans 14 residues. From germline, CDR1 is KGHSH and CDR2 LQKENI. The CDR3 here is CASSPGTGNEKLFF. CDR3 in DNA: TGTGCCAGCTCACCAGGGACAGGGAACGAAAAACTGTTTTTT.

The table lists this clonotype with a few counts. V gene TRBV6-5 combines with J gene TRBJ1-6; 10 bases map to TRBD1. Germline assignment: CDR1 MNHEY and CDR2 SVGAGI. This CDR3 comprises 15 residues. V gave up 4 bases and J gave up 10 bases; unmatched junction bases: 7. The chain's CDR3 is CASSLSGTGASPLHF. In nucleotides, the CDR3 is TGTGCCAGCAGTTTAAGCGGGACAGGGGCCTCACCCCTCCACTTT.

This clonotype was found a few times. This rearrangement joins TRBV7-9 to TRBJ2-3; D gene uncertain. Trimming took 0 bases from V and 3 from J, leaving 1 base between them. The length of the CDR3 is 12 residues. CDR1 SEHNR and CDR2 FQNEAQ come from the germline V gene (reference sequence). The CDR3 DNA follows: TGTGCCAGCAGCTTAGCTACAGATACGCAGTATTTT. Translation: CASSLATDTQYF.

This rearrangement joins TRBV20-1 to TRBJ2-3; tentatively, D is TRBD1 or TRBD2 (6 bases each). The CDR3 contains 15 residues. V lost 0 bases and J lost 4, with 14 bases in between. Germline loops: CDR1 DFQATT, CDR2 SNEGSKA (reference sequence). CDR3 sequence (DNA): TGCAGTGCTAGAGAAGGGACCCGGGGGCCAGATACGCAGTATTTT. The encoded protein is CSAREGTRGPDTQYF.

This clonotype appeared a few times. The chain recombines TRBV6-4 with TRBJ2-6; D perhaps matches TRBD1 (5 bases). The length of the CDR3 is 17 residues. With 5 bases removed from V and 0 bases from J, the gap between germline ends came to 14 bases. Germline V gene sequence: CDR1 MRHNA, CDR2 SNTAGT. The CDR3: CASSFRVESSGANVLTF. CDR3 coding DNA: TGTGCCAGCAGTTTCAGGGTCGAGAGCTCTGGGGCCAACGTCCTGACTTTC.

CDR3 sequence (DNA): TGCAGTGCTAATACAGGTTACGAGCAGTACTTC. It encodes CSANTGYEQYF. The gene calls are TRBV20-1 and TRBJ2-7; D is possibly TRBD1 (5 bases). The V gene lost 4 bases and the J gene lost 4 bases, with 8 bases spanning the gap. CDR3 length: 11 amino acids. CDR1 is DFQATT, CDR2 SNEGSKA, per germline (reference sequence).

This clonotype was observed a few times. This rearrangement joins TRBV6-2 or TRBV6-3 to TRBJ2-7, with TRBD2 matching 13 bases. With 6 bases clipped from V and 2 bases from J, the junction kept 4 bases outside the gene matches. Germline V gene lookup returns CDR1 MNHEY and CDR2 SVGEGT. The CDR3 has 15 amino acids. CDR3 coding DNA: TGTGCCAGCAGCCGGACTAGCGGGAGTACCTACGAGCAGTACTTC. Amino acid sequence: CASSRTSGSTYEQYF.

V and J are TRBV5-1 and TRBJ2-1, with D possibly TRBD2 on 6 matching bases. Germline CDR1 is SGHRS and CDR2 is YFSETQ. V shed 9 bases and J shed 4 bases, with 20 bases lying between them. The CDR3 sequence is 15 residues long. The CDR3 loop reads CATTPRGREYNEQFF. The CDR3 DNA sequence: TGCGCCACCACACCTCGGGGACGGGAGTACAATGAGCAGTTCTTC.

The count of this clonotype is one. This chain uses TRBV5-4 with TRBJ1-2, with D uncertain. V lost 4 bases, J lost 5 bases, and 18 bases lay in between. The CDR3 contains 15 residues. Germline lookup yields CDR1 SGHNT and CDR2 YYREEE (reference sequence). The CDR3 loop is CASSPELTHGYGYTF. DNA for the CDR3: TGTGCCAGCAGCCCCGAGCTTACCCATGGGTATGGCTACACCTTC.

The V and J genes are TRBV19 and TRBJ1-1, with 10 positions matching TRBD1. This CDR3 comprises 17 residues. J lost 3 bases, V lost 9 bases, and 16 bases had no gene match. Germline lookup yields CDR1 LNHDA and CDR2 SQIVND (reference sequence). CDR3 nucleotides: TGTGCCAGCCTCGGGACAGGGGACGAAAAACACTACACTGAAGCTTTCTTT. Its protein product is CASLGTGDEKHYTEAFF. The variable domain in full, with the rest retrieved from reference TRBV19 and TRBJ1-1, is DGGITQSPKYLFRKEGQNVTLSCEQNLNHDAMYWYRQDPGQGLRLIYYSQIVNDFQKGDIAEGYSVSREKKESFPLTVTSAQKNPTAFYLCASLGTGDEKHYTEAFFGQGTRLTVV.

The V and J genes are TRBV20-1 and TRBJ1-5; 9 nucleotides align to TRBD1. Germline CDR1 is DFQATT and CDR2 is SNEGSKA (reference sequence). The trim removed 5 bases at V and 6 bases at J, leaving 8 bases unmatched. The length of the CDR3 is 14 residues. CDR3 nucleotide sequence: TGCAGTGCTCCGGGACAGGGAGTTGGTCAGCCCCAGCATTTT. Its protein is CSAPGQGVGQPQHF.

The chain is built from TRBV7-2 and TRBJ2-1; a weak D match, TRBD1 (6 bases). The CDR3 has 15 amino acids. Trimming cost V 2 bases and J 1 base, with 9 bases left between them. Germline lookup yields CDR1 SGHTA and CDR2 FQGNSA. The CDR3 coding sequence is TGTGCCAGCAGCTTACAGGGGTCATCCTACAATGAGCAGTTCTTC. Protein product: CASSLQGSSYNEQFF.

The chain has TRBV2 and TRBJ1-2; possible D gene TRBD1, 5 bases. V lost 7 bases, J lost 4 bases, and 10 bases lay in between. The CDR3 has 12 amino acids. Germline CDR1 reads SNHLY; CDR2 reads FYNNEI. This CDR3 is CASKGEGYGYTF. CDR3 nucleotide sequence: TGTGCCAGCAAAGGGGAGGGCTATGGCTACACCTTC.

This chain joins TRBV5-4 and TRBJ2-1; D may be TRBD2 (6 bases). Germline CDR1 SGHNT, CDR2 YYREEE (reference sequence). Between the trimmed V and J ends, which lost 3 bases and 5 bases, there was a span of 12 bases. The CDR3 runs to 14 residues. This CDR3 is CASSSWRENNEQFF. CDR3 coding DNA: TGTGCCAGCAGCTCCTGGAGGGAGAACAATGAGCAGTTCTTC.